The subject of this entry is one T cell receptor beta chain. Its target is not known. This record comes from a study of cytomegalovirus exposure and HLA in healthy donors. The overall study: Earlier findings included about 120 million unique TCR beta sequences obtained from some 180 million T cells. Study results and caveats: There was a cluster of highly shared sequence variants that was likely a sequencing artifact. Trimming of TCR beta V- and J-genes showed a link, identified in a later analysis, to a missense DCLRE1C variant. A prior analysis recorded that most TCR beta V segments were productive about 87% or about 30% of the time.

The PCR ran on 60 Vbeta and 13 Jbeta primers. Sequenced by immunoSEQ multiplex PCR; TCRdb stores in-frame clones only, minus some. The sample shows 150,000 or so clones, almost 80% of them seen only once. This CDR3 has 16 residues. Deletions cut 1 base from V and 0 bases from J, with 14 bases between. Germline V lookup: CDR1 GTSNPN, CDR2 SVGIG (reference sequence). This clonotype was sampled from a man between 35 and 55 years old in good health and CMV-seropositive. The sample comprised PBMCs. The chain couples TRBV30 to TRBJ2-3, with D maybe TRBD1 (6 bases). Here the CDR3 reads CAWSARQVVSTDTQYF. The DNA for the CDR3 is TGTGCCTGGAGTGCTCGACAGGTTGTTAGCACAGATACGCAGTATTTT.